These 18 T cell receptor beta chains were all obtained from the same sample, sequenced in a study of OX40 agonist ivuxolimab in advanced cancers. Produced via immunoSEQ multiplex PCR; TCRdb's table is partial and in-frame only. The profile covers some 70,000 clones, with more than 75% appearing a single time and roughly 0.7% taken by the ten largest. The sequencing used CD4+ or CD8+ T cells sorted from blood, collected in a trial of the OX40 agonist ivuxolimab. The receptor source for this set is an adult with an advanced solid tumor such as melanoma, head and neck, liver or kidney cancer.

The V and J genes are TRBV18 and TRBJ1-4, with TRBD1 matching 8 bases. CDR1 and CDR2 from the germline V gene are KGHSH and LQKENI. The CDR3 runs 15 residues. V was pared by 3 bases and J by 6 bases, with 6 bases of the junction left unmatched. CDR3 DNA: TGTGCCAGCTCACCGACGACAGGGGCCTATGAAAAACTGTTTTTT. Its protein is CASSPTTGAYEKLFF.

The DNA for the CDR3 is TGTGCCACCCGGGACAGTTTCTACGAGCAGTACTTC. It translates to CATRDSFYEQYF. The chain uses TRBV19 and TRBJ2-7; 7 bases are a match to TRBD1. J lost 3 bases, V lost 10 bases, and 6 bases had no gene match. The CDR3 is 12 residues long. Germline CDR1 and CDR2: LNHDA and SQIVND (reference sequence).

V usage is TRBV21-1 and J usage is TRBJ1-5; the D call of TRBD1 is as the table states it, not checked on the DNA. TRBV21-1 represents a pseudogene. The CDR3 contains 14 residues. The CDR3 DNA sequence: TGTGCCAGCCCGACAGAGGACCCCGATCAGCCCCAGCATTTT. It specifies CASPTEDPDQPQHF.

The J gene is TRBJ2-3, the V gene TRBV27; perhaps TRBD1 as D (6 bases). V was cut by 7 bases and J by 3 bases, with 20 bases left in between. Germline V gene lookup returns CDR1 MNHEY and CDR2 SMNVEV (reference sequence). CDR3 length: 16 residues. CDR3 bases: TGTGCCAGCAACTCTTACCGCCCCAGGGGAACAGATACGCAGTATTTT. Translated: CASNSYRPRGTDTQYF.

This clone was counted only a few times. This sample includes further DNA sequences coding for the same CDR3. J is TRBJ1-6 and V is TRBV6-5; maybe TRBD1 (5 bases). Germline V gives CDR1 MNHEY, CDR2 SVGAGI. The CDR3 is 12 amino acids. The V end lost 5 bases, the J end lost 7 bases, and 6 bases lay between the germline ends. The CDR3 here is CASSRQNSPLHF. CDR3 in DNA: TGTGCCAGCAGTCGACAGAATTCACCCCTCCACTTT.

The rearrangement uses TRBV6-6 and TRBJ1-1; 7 bases map to TRBD1. Germline V gene lookup returns CDR1 MNHNY and CDR2 SVGAGI (reference sequence). The CDR3 has 15 residues. V dropped 8 bases and J dropped 1; count of bases not matched to a gene: 10. CDR3 in amino acids: CASSRGEVGNTEAFF. In DNA form, the CDR3 reads TGTGCCAGCTCCAGGGGGGAGGTGGGGAACACTGAAGCTTTCTTT.

V gene TRBV2 combines with J gene TRBJ2-7, with no clear D. CDR1 and CDR2 from the germline V gene are SNHLY and FYNNEI. This CDR3 comprises 13 residues. Deletions cut 4 bases from V and 4 bases from J, with 11 bases between. The CDR3 bases are TGTGCCAGCAGTGCTTGGCAGAATTACGAGCAGTACTTC. Its protein product is CASSAWQNYEQYF.

V gene TRBV5-1 combines with J gene TRBJ1-2, with unresolved D. CDR1 and CDR2 from the germline V gene are SGHRS and YFSETQ. V lost 1 base, J lost 0 bases, and 4 bases lay in between. The CDR3 has 13 residues. The CDR3 region has the DNA TGCGCCAGCAGCTTGCAGGCTAACTATGGCTACACCTTC. Its translation: CASSLQANYGYTF.

The chain recombines TRBV18 with TRBJ1-6, with a weak D call TRBD1 (6 bases). V was shortened by 3 bases and J by 9 bases, with 15 bases between the two germline ends. The germline gives CDR1 KGHSH, CDR2 LQKENI. The CDR3 is 15 amino acids. CDR3 sequence (DNA): TGTGCCAGCTCACCTGACAGGAGCGATGGTTCACCCCTCCACTTT. This gives the protein CASSPDRSDGSPLHF.

This chain connects TRBV5-1 to TRBJ1-2; D not resolved. The V gene's germline CDR1 is SGHRS and CDR2 YFSETQ. The CDR3 runs to 14 residues. Deletions cut 0 bases from V and 14 bases from J, with 20 bases between. In DNA form, the CDR3 reads TGCGCCAGCAGCTTGGCCGTCGGCCCCGATGTTAGGACCTTC. Encoded protein: CASSLAVGPDVRTF.

The gene calls are TRBV4-1 and TRBJ2-3; D is possibly TRBD1 or TRBD2 (5 bases each). Trimming shortened V by 1 base and J by 6 bases, and 17 bases separated the two germline ends. The CDR3 extends over 16 amino acids. Germline loops: CDR1 MGHRA, CDR2 YSYEKL. CDR3 nucleotide sequence: TGCGCCAGCAGCCAAGTTGGGACGGTTGGGTCGGATACGCAGTATTTT. This sequence encodes CASSQVGTVGSDTQYF.

This clone was seen only a few times. This chain uses TRBV9 with TRBJ1-2; D remains unclear. The CDR3 consists of 13 residues. Germline V gene data show CDR1 as SGDLS and CDR2 as YYNGEE. Trimming cost V 0 bases and J 3 bases, with 6 bases left between them. The CDR3 coding sequence is TGTGCCAGCAGCGTAGGACACTACTATGGCTACACCTTC. It translates to CASSVGHYYGYTF. Looking up the rest from reference TRBV9 and TRBJ1-2 gives the full variable domain: DSGVTQTPKHLITATGQRVTLRCSPRSGDLSVYWYQQSLDQGLQFLIQYYNGEERAKGNILERFSAQQFPDLHSELNLSSLELGDSALYFCASSVGHYYGYTFGSGTRLTVV.

CDR3 in DNA: TGTGCCAGCAGCCCAGGACGGTCCACAGATACGCAGTATTTT. Its translation is CASSPGRSTDTQYF. The chain employs TRBV7-2 and TRBJ2-3; D not certain. This CDR3 comprises 14 residues. The germline V and J ends were trimmed by 5 bases and 2 bases, with 11 bases remaining between them. Germline lookup yields CDR1 SGHTA and CDR2 FQGNSA.

The V gene is TRBV5-5, the J gene TRBJ1-4; D ambiguous. The germline gives CDR1 SGHKS, CDR2 YYEKEE (reference sequence). The germline V and J ends were trimmed by 1 base and 7 bases, with 8 bases remaining between them. The CDR3 totals 13 residues. CDR3 DNA sequence: TGTGCCAGCAGCTTGAGTCCACCTGAAAAACTGTTTTTT. Translated, it gives CASSLSPPEKLFF.

The chain recombines TRBV10-2 with TRBJ2-3, with TRBD2 matching over 7 bases. V gave up 8 bases and J gave up 4 bases; unmatched junction bases: 3. This CDR3 is built from 12 residues. Per the germline V gene, CDR1 is WSHSY and CDR2 is SAAADI. CDR3 coding DNA: TGCGCCAGCGGGGGGGTTTCAGATACGCAGTATTTT. It translates to CASGGVSDTQYF.

The rearrangement uses TRBV27 and TRBJ2-5; TRBD1 matches 9 bases. Germline CDR1 MNHEY, CDR2 SMNVEV (reference sequence). The CDR3 has 15 amino acids. V dropped 0 bases and J dropped 7; count of bases not matched to a gene: 6. CDR3 protein: CASSLSTGTGRTQYF. As DNA, the CDR3 is TGTGCCAGCAGTTTATCCACCGGGACAGGGAGGACCCAGTACTTC.

J is TRBJ1-2 and V is TRBV27; the match to TRBD1 covers 10 bases. The CDR3 has 13 residues. Germline V CDR1 and CDR2: MNHEY, SMNVEV (reference sequence). V was pared by 7 bases and J by 8 bases, with 7 bases of the junction left unmatched. The CDR3 bases are TGTGCCAGCACCTCGGACAGGGGGGGCGGCTACACCTTC. It yields the protein CASTSDRGGGYTF.

In DNA form, the CDR3 reads TGCGCCAGCAGCCTCGACAGGGAATCACCCCTCCACTTT. It translates to CASSLDRESPLHF. V gene TRBV4-3 combines with J gene TRBJ1-6, with 7 positions matching TRBD1. The germline V gene encodes CDR1 LGHNA and CDR2 YSLEER. V trimming: 4 bases; J trimming: 10 bases; junction bases outside the gene matches: 4. CDR3 length: 13 amino acids.